This T cell receptor (beta chain) came from a study of CD8 T cells in ankylosing spondylitis. The study, taken as a whole, reports: Ankylosing spondylitis blood appeared to be characterized by a TCR beta motif of eight or nine highly homologous variants. Those disease-linked clones were CD8+; they were also relatively rare in peripheral blood. Reportedly, disease-linked clones are significantly enriched in ankylosing spondylitis patients' matched synovial fluid. Some motif variants had been reported before (in reactive arthritis synovial fluid and blood).

Note on this clonotype: No antigen is known for it.

The CDR3 runs to 16 residues. Germline assignment: CDR1 SGHDT and CDR2 YYEEEE. Trimming stripped 3 bases from V and 5 bases from J, with 18 bases between. In TCRdb, the 5' RACE reads were re-called with MiXCR into one record per CDR3 protein. Counted here are about 840,000 distinct CDR3 sequences, approximately 10% occurring once; the ten biggest clones make up more than 0.5%. Input material: blood, either unsorted or a sorted T cell fraction (not recorded which). This receptor was obtained from a male donor with ankylosing spondylitis. The rearrangement joins TRBV5-6 to TRBJ2-1; either TRBD1 or TRBD2 may fit D (6 bases each). In nucleotides, the CDR3 is TGTGCCAGCAGCTGGGGGGACAACGATAGGAACAATGAGCAGTTCTTC. Amino acids: CASSWGDNDRNNEQFF.